The rows below give T cell receptor beta chains drawn from one sample of a study of blood T cell repertoires in COVID-19. The data were produced by immunoSEQ multiplex PCR, yet TCRdb's version contains in-frame clones alone and is incomplete. Of more than 150,000 clones listed, around 89% are singletons. The sample consisted of peripheral blood. The receptors derive from a man in his fifties with acute or convalescent COVID-19. CDR3s leave out the opening cysteine and the closing phenylalanine or tryptophan. D genes are given only for firm matches. Size is stated for part of the rows, as once, few or many counts, or as a class when the clone is expanded.

>13|-|TRBJ2-7|TRBD1|TRBV5-4
ASSLETGGRYEQY
>15|once|TRBJ1-4|-|TRBV11-3
ASSLGLRETTNEKLF
>13|-|TRBJ1-2|TRBD1|TRBV6-5
ASRIGGQLNYGYT
>9|-|TRBJ2-5|-|TRBV5-4
AIRVRETQY
>12|-|TRBJ1-2|-|TRBV9
ASSPRRESTGYT
>14|-|TRBJ1-6|-|TRBV20-1
SASQWSAGESSPLH
>15|-|TRBJ2-1|TRBD2|TRBV3-1/TRBV3-2
ASSTAKLAGVYNEQF
>11|once|TRBJ1-5|TRBD1|TRBV6-5
ASLTGRNQPQH
>13|-|TRBJ1-2|-|TRBV28
ASSLITAPNYGYT
>15|-|TRBJ2-2|TRBD1|TRBV5-5
ASSLFRGSLYTGELF
>15|-|TRBJ1-1|TRBD1|TRBV28
ASSLGRGPESNTEAF
>12|-|TRBJ1-2|-|TRBV6-6
ASSTLDSFHGYT
>12|-|TRBJ2-1|TRBD2|TRBV2
ASSKTGGWNEQF
>13|-|TRBJ1-5|TRBD1|TRBV2
ASTADRGRSQPQH
>11|-|TRBJ1-1|-|TRBV5-1
ASSLEPTREAF
>17|-|TRBJ2-5|TRBD2|TRBV7-9
ASSLEFRTSGRTQETQY
>9|-|TRBJ1-1|-|TRBV20-1
STSQGTEAF
>9|-|TRBJ2-5|-|TRBV12-3/TRBV12-4
ASSLETEQY
>11|few|TRBJ2-2|-|TRBV7-9
ASVRGNTGELF
>11|-|TRBJ1-4|-|TRBV29-1
SVEGLDNEKLF
>12|once|TRBJ1-1|-|TRBV5-1
ASSHGTQGTEAF
>10|-|TRBJ2-5|-|TRBV24-1
ATSDSRETQY
>13|few|TRBJ1-5|-|TRBV19
ASTLVGRSNQPQH
>11|-|TRBJ2-7|-|TRBV24-1
ATSDRRSGEQY
>13|-|TRBJ1-4|-|TRBV18
ASSPRRDNSEKLF
>14|-|TRBJ2-2|TRBD2|TRBV10-1
ASSKGLAGGTGELF
>13|-|TRBJ2-1|TRBD2|TRBV7-9
ASSFSGRRINEQF
>12|once|TRBJ1-1|TRBD1|TRBV7-3
ASSSDRSNTEAF
>9|-|TRBJ2-1|-|TRBV28
AGSRGNEQF
>13|-|TRBJ1-3|TRBD1|TRBV2
ASSDMRTGKDTIY
>9|-|TRBJ2-7|-|TRBV6-5
ASTRAYEQY
>13|-|TRBJ2-1|-|TRBV28
ASSSGVVGHNEQF
>13|once|TRBJ2-7|TRBD2|TRBV9
ASSVGTSGGYEQY
>13|-|TRBJ2-6|-|TRBV29-1
SVGFQRSGANVLT
>14|-|TRBJ2-5|-|TRBV6-6
ASSSKREIRKETQY
>14|-|TRBJ1-2|TRBD1|TRBV5-4
ASSFPNAGGGYGYT
>12|-|TRBJ1-5|-|TRBV30
AWSVGAGDQPQH
>16|-|TRBJ1-3|-|TRBV28
ASSLSGLRGGSGNTIY
>14|-|TRBJ1-5|TRBD1|TRBV28
ASSLLGQGRRQPQH
>12|once|TRBJ1-4|-|TRBV5-6
ASSSQGRYEKLF
>13|-|TRBJ2-5|-|TRBV11-1
ASSPRGGLQETQY
>12|-|TRBJ2-7|-|TRBV7-2
ASSLSQGSYEQY
>12|-|TRBJ2-7|-|TRBV27
ASGAWQGTYEQY